This T cell receptor (beta chain) emerged from a study of OX40 agonist ivuxolimab in advanced cancers. Looking at the study overall: Ivuxolimab, which targeted the costimulatory receptor OX40 (CD134), was an agonistic, fully human IgG2 monoclonal antibody. Intravenous ivuxolimab was administered to patients every 2 weeks at six dose levels: 0.01, 0.1, 0.3, 1.5, 3 and 10 mg/kg. Of the 50 or so patients in dose escalation, some 19 had hepatocellular carcinoma, some 15 had melanoma, 9 had renal cell carcinoma and 9 had head and neck cancer. A male proportion of approximately 83% and a mean age of around 60 years, ranging from roughly 23 to 85, were recorded for the dose-escalation cohort. Patients were allowed to have had prior anti-PD-1, anti-PD-L1 or anti-CTLA-4 therapy, and more than 30% of the dose-escalation patients had previously received checkpoint inhibitors. Three dose-escalation patients achieved partial responses, one with hepatocellular carcinoma and two with cutaneous melanoma. Peripheral TCRbeta sequencing aimed to test whether ivuxolimab altered TCR sequence diversity and caused clonal T-cell expansion. The paper covers the monotherapy dose-escalation part of the phase I ivuxolimab trial, which included N ≈ 50 patients.

Beyond this particular receptor, the publication reports: In the 0.1-3.0 mg/kg groups, partial responders had among the lowest normalized peripheral clonal expansion, particularly in CD8+ T cells. After ivuxolimab, more expanded clones were found on average in CD8+ T cells than in CD4+ T cells. At doses of 0.1 to 3.0 mg/kg, clonal expansion of both CD4+ and CD8+ T cells in blood was seen between baseline and week 6. The antigen specificity of the clonally expanded peripheral T cells was not determined. Low levels of normalized T-cell clonal expansion were also shown by some nonresponding patients.

To sequence the TCRbeta CDR3 region, genomic DNA was isolated from the sorted cells. TCRbeta CDR3 regions were sequenced using the immunoSEQ Assay. What TCRdb holds here is the immuneACCESS table cut down to in-frame rearrangements. Part of the clones is not present; checked against another copy, under half of the missing clones reflect an unresolved V gene, and the others are unexplained. This sample comprises 45,000 or so clones, roughly 80% of them detected only once. The ten top clones hold about 6.8% of the sample. Patients with autoimmune disease history or receiving systemic immunosuppression were excluded from the trial. In every dose cohort, peripheral blood was drawn for TCR sequencing at baseline, cycle 4 day 1, and cycle 7 day 1. The samples were taken from a phase I, first-in-human, multicenter, open-label dose-escalation trial of ivuxolimab. Adults with locally advanced or metastatic head and neck squamous cell, hepatocellular, melanoma or renal cell carcinoma were enrolled in the trial. Before TCR sequencing, CD4+ T cells and CD8+ T cells were sorted from peripheral blood as separate populations.

V sheds 0 bases and J sheds 6 bases, leaving 14 bases between their ends. From a lookup of the germline V gene, CDR1 and CDR2 are MNHEY and SVGAGI. The CDR3 contains 15 residues, cysteine and phenylalanine counted. Only the CDR3 part of the read is kept: 45 bases, read in frame from the first base. A note on this clone: Its specific antigen is unknown. It has no much larger one-base neighbor in the sample; base qualities were not kept.

This clonotype was sampled from an adult with an advanced solid tumor such as melanoma, head and neck, liver or kidney cancer. This specimen consisted of CD4+ or CD8+ T cells sorted from blood, obtained in a trial of the OX40 agonist ivuxolimab. The chain was built from TRBV6-5 and TRBJ1-1; 5 matching bases give a weak D call of TRBD1. Here is the DNA: TGTGCCAGCAGTTACTCATTCGGCAGGGTGTCTGAAGCTTTCTTT. Its amino acids are CASSYSFGRVSEAFF.